Listed here is a single T cell receptor beta chain. The data are from a study of blood T cell repertoires in COVID-19. Looking at the study overall: Samples of COVID-19 (acute and convalescent) were obtained from the United States, Italy and Spain. PBMCs, B-cell-depleted T cells, or T cells were the source of the cDNA or gDNA that made up the material.

The table came from immunoSEQ multiplex PCR; TCRdb's copy has only in-frame clones and leaves some out. There are about 42,000 clones in the sample; roughly 80% occur only once, and roughly 5.2% lies in the top ten. Germline values: CDR1 KGHSH, CDR2 LQKENI. The length of the CDR3 is 14 residues. The V and J ends lost 3 bases and 4 bases respectively, with 12 bases between them. The chain joins TRBV18 to TRBJ1-2; D is undetermined. The sample was peripheral blood. The TCR sequence derives from a man aged 50 to 59 with active COVID-19. The CDR3 bases are TGTGCCAGCTCACCCCGGGAGGGCTCCTATGGCTACACCTTC. It specifies CASSPREGSYGYTF. Full variable domain (missing parts from reference TRBV18 and TRBJ1-2): NAGVMQNPRHLVRRRGQEARLRCSPMKGHSHVYWYRQLPEEGLKFMVYLQKENIIDESGMPKERFSAEFPKEGPSILRIQQVVRGDSAAYFCASSPREGSYGYTFGSGTRLTVV.